The 15 T cell receptor beta chains in this list originate from one sample, sequenced in a study of cytomegalovirus exposure and HLA in healthy donors. PCR amplification relied on 60 Vbeta primers (plus 13 Jbeta primers). Measured with immunoSEQ multiplex PCR; TCRdb has only the in-frame clones, and not every one. The repertoire holds roughly 100,000 clones, with 70% to 80% as singletons. Sequencing used PBMCs. These receptors all stem from a male donor in good health and CMV-seropositive.

V gene TRBV7-9 combines with J gene TRBJ1-4; D remains unclear. The CDR3 consists of 12 residues. The germline V gene has CDR1 SEHNR and CDR2 FQNEAQ (reference sequence). Between the trimmed V and J ends, which lost 5 bases and 7 bases, there was a span of 8 bases. CDR3 protein: CASSPLGEKLFF. The DNA for the CDR3 is TGTGCCAGCAGCCCCCTAGGTGAAAAACTGTTTTTT.

This chain uses TRBV7-8 with TRBJ1-1; tentatively, D is TRBD1 (6 bases). This CDR3 region has 14 residues. CDR1 and CDR2 from the germline V gene are SGHVS and FQNEAQ. The V end was cut by 5 bases, the J end by 1 base, with 11 bases between. In nucleotides, the CDR3 is TGTGCCAGCAGCACGGACAGAAAGAACACTGAAGCTTTCTTT. This translates into CASSTDRKNTEAFF. Drawing the rest from reference TRBV7-8 and TRBJ1-1, the complete variable domain is GAGVSQSPRYKVAKRGQDVALRCDPISGHVSLFWYQQALGQGPEFLTYFQNEAQLDKSGLPSDRFFAERPEGSVSTLKIQRTQQEDSAVYLCASSTDRKNTEAFFGQGTRLTVV.

The chain links TRBV7-2 to TRBJ2-7; TRBD1 matches 8 bases. V shed 5 bases, J shed 0 bases, and the junction held 6 bases outside the gene matches. The CDR3 runs 15 residues. Looked up from germline, CDR1 is SGHTA and CDR2 is FQGNSA. CDR3 coding DNA: TGTGCCAGCAGCAGTACAGGGGGAGACTCCTACGAGCAGTACTTC. Its translation is CASSSTGGDSYEQYF.

The chain joins TRBV2 to TRBJ1-1; possibly TRBD1 for D (5 bases). Germline values: CDR1 SNHLY, CDR2 FYNNEI. The CDR3 consists of 13 residues. V lost 6 bases and J lost 13, with 21 bases in between. The CDR3 here is CASSLLQGFWDFF. CDR3 nucleotides: TGTGCCAGCAGCTTGTTGCAGGGTTTTTGGGATTTCTTT.

The CDR3: CASSRGGREETQYF. CDR3 sequence (DNA): TGTGCCAGCAGCCGCGGGGGGAGGGAAGAGACCCAGTACTTC. V usage is TRBV2 and J usage is TRBJ2-5, with 8 positions matching TRBD2. The V and J ends lost 6 bases and 3 bases, in that order; junction bases with no gene match: 6. The CDR3 sequence is 14 residues long. Germline CDR1 is SNHLY and CDR2 is FYNNEI.

The chain joins TRBV7-2 to TRBJ2-7, with TRBD2 matching over 11 bases. The germline gives CDR1 SGHTA, CDR2 FQGNSA. The CDR3 consists of 14 residues. J gave up 2 bases and V 5 bases, and 2 bases lay outside the gene matches. CDR3 coding DNA: TGTGCCAGCAGCACGACTAGCGGGACCTACGAGCAGTACTTC. Translation gives CASSTTSGTYEQYF.

The rearrangement joins TRBV4-3 to TRBJ2-7; D may be TRBD1 (6 bases). This CDR3 comprises 14 residues. V was trimmed by 0 bases and J by 2 bases, leaving 8 bases between them. CDR1 and CDR2 from the germline V gene are LGHNA and YSLEER. In DNA form, the CDR3 reads TGCGCCAGCAGCCAAGACCCAGGGGCCTACGAGCAGTACTTC. Amino acid sequence: CASSQDPGAYEQYF.

This clone was observed a few times. The CDR3 DNA reads as TGCAGCGTTGAATCTCCCTTCGCAGGGCGGGGCACTGAAGCTTTCTTT. It encodes CSVESPFAGRGTEAFF. The chain joins TRBV29-1 to TRBJ1-1; D possibly corresponds to TRBD1 (5 bases). Germline lookup yields CDR1 SQVTM and CDR2 ANQGSEA. CDR3 length equals 16 residues. V was shortened by 2 bases and J by 4 bases, with 20 bases between the two germline ends.

The V and J genes are TRBV27 and TRBJ1-1, with D tentatively TRBD1 (6 bases). V lost 8 bases to trimming and J lost 5 bases, with 18 bases between them. Germline V gene sequence: CDR1 MNHEY, CDR2 SMNVEV (reference sequence). This CDR3 has 14 residues. CDR3 amino acids: CASGRGERGTEAFF. The CDR3, as DNA: TGTGCCAGCGGGAGGGGGGAGAGGGGAACTGAAGCTTTCTTT.

This clone has a handful of counts. V and J are TRBV30 and TRBJ1-4, with D possibly being TRBD1 (5 bases). The V end was cut by 5 bases, the J end by 3 bases, with 16 bases between. In germline, CDR1 is GTSNPN, CDR2 SVGIG (reference sequence). The CDR3 loop spans 15 amino acids. The CDR3 sequence is CAWGQGAGANEKLFF. CDR3 sequence (DNA): TGTGCCTGGGGGCAGGGAGCGGGCGCTAATGAAAAACTGTTTTTT.

This clone is a singleton in its sample. V and J are TRBV11-3 and TRBJ2-6; no definite D call. CDR1 is SGHNT, CDR2 YENEEA, per germline. V gave up 5 bases and J gave up 0 bases, with 5 bases separating them. The CDR3 is made up of 14 amino acids. CDR3 sequence reads: CASSPISGANVLTF. Here the CDR3 DNA reads TGTGCCAGCAGCCCCATCTCTGGGGCCAACGTCCTGACTTTC.

This clone has only a few counts. Written as DNA, the CDR3 is TGCGCCAGCAGCTTGAGGCGGACAGGGGGCGAAGCCGGGGAGCTGTTTTTT. Translation gives CASSLRRTGGEAGELFF. V and J are TRBV5-1 and TRBJ2-2, with 11 bases matching TRBD1. Germline values: CDR1 SGHRS, CDR2 YFSETQ. The CDR3 loop spans 17 amino acids. Unmatched junction bases numbered 8, after V lost 1 base and J lost 6 bases.

V gene TRBV5-4 combines with J gene TRBJ2-2; 7 bases agree with TRBD2. The ends lost 2 bases at V and 5 bases at J; junction bases unmatched: 6. The germline V gene has CDR1 SGHNT and CDR2 YYREEE (reference sequence). CDR3 size: 15 residues. The CDR3 sequence: CASSFDGGTTGELFF. CDR3 nucleotides: TGTGCCAGCAGCTTTGACGGGGGGACTACCGGGGAGCTGTTTTTT.

The V call is TRBV7-2, the J call TRBJ1-4; 7 bases fit TRBD1. J gave up 5 bases and V 5 bases, and 8 bases lay outside the gene matches. The V gene's germline CDR1 is SGHTA and CDR2 FQGNSA. The CDR3 is 15 residues long. The CDR3 protein is CASSPAGTVNEKLFF. In DNA form, the CDR3 reads TGTGCCAGCAGCCCTGCAGGGACAGTCAATGAAAAACTGTTTTTT.

The chain joins TRBV27 to TRBJ1-2; 10 bases are shared with TRBD1. With 7 bases clipped from V and 8 bases from J, the junction kept 10 bases outside the gene matches. The CDR3 is 14 amino acids. The germline V gene has CDR1 MNHEY and CDR2 SMNVEV (reference sequence). In DNA, the CDR3 is TGTGCCAGCAACGAGGGACAGGGGATGGGGGGCTACACCTTC. As protein: CASNEGQGMGGYTF.